The source of this TCR beta chain is a study of OX40 agonist ivuxolimab in advanced cancers. Study-level background: Across the patients, intravenous ivuxolimab was delivered every 2 weeks at 0.01 to 10 mg/kg. Study-wide results and limits: Those patients achieving a partial response at 0.1-3.0 mg/kg showed among the lowest clonal expansion. Certain nonresponding patients likewise had low normalized T-cell clonal expansion.

Libraries were prepared by immunoSEQ multiplex PCR; TCRdb keeps only in-frame clonotypes and omits some of them. The data show about 100,000 clones, around 80% seen once. The cohort excluded patients with autoimmune disease history or systemic immunosuppression. Germline V gene sequence: CDR1 SGHRS, CDR2 YFSETQ. This CDR3 has 14 residues. Trimming took off 0 bases at V and 4 bases at J, with 10 bases between the two ends. About this clone itself: The antigen remains unidentified.

This TCR was recovered from an adult with an advanced solid tumor such as melanoma, head and neck, liver or kidney cancer. This chain uses TRBV5-1 with TRBJ1-1, with D perhaps TRBD1 (5 bases). The sequences come from CD4+ or CD8+ T cells sorted from blood, collected in a trial of the OX40 agonist ivuxolimab. This CDR3 reads CASSLGDEGTEAFF. In DNA, the CDR3 is TGCGCCAGCAGCTTGGGGGACGAGGGCACTGAAGCTTTCTTT.